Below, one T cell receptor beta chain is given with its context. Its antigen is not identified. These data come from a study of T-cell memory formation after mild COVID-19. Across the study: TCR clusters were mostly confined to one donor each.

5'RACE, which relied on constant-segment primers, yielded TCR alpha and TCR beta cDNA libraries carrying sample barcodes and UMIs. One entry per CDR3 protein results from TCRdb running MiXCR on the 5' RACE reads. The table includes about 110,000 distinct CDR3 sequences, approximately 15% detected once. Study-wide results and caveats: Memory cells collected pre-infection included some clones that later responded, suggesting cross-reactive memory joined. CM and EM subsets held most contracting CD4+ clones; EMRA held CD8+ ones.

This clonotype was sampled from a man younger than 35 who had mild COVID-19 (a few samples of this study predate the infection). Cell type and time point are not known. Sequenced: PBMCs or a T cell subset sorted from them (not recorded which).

This CDR3 reads CASSLTGAQETQYF. The CDR3 bases are TGCGCCAGCAGTCTGACAGGAGCCCAAGAGACCCAGTACTTC. The chain links TRBV4-1 to TRBJ2-5; possible D gene TRBD1, 6 bases. Trimming took 6 bases from V and 1 from J, leaving 12 bases between them. Germline V lookup: CDR1 MGHRA, CDR2 YSYEKL. The CDR3 has 14 residues.